The clone carrying this T cell receptor beta chain was seen at least ten times. Each CDR3 protein gets one entry after TCRdb re-called the 5' RACE reads with MiXCR. The sample consists of 290,000 or so distinct CDR3 sequences, just under 20% of them appearing once. From germline, CDR1 is LGHNA and CDR2 YNFKEQ. V was shortened by 0 bases and J by 7 bases, with 17 bases between the two germline ends. The length of the CDR3 is 16 residues. These data are taken from a study of T-cell memory formation after mild COVID-19. The chain uses TRBV4-2 and TRBJ2-3; maybe TRBD1 (6 bases). Sequenced: PBMCs or a T cell subset sorted from them (not recorded which). The receptor was isolated from a young man who had mild COVID-19 (a few samples of this study predate the infection). Cell type and time point are not known. In nucleotides, the CDR3 is TGTGCCAGCAGCCAAGATGAGGGGGTTTGGTTATATACGCAGTATTTT. This sequence encodes CASSQDEGVWLYTQYF.